Following are 13 T cell receptor beta chains from one sample sequenced in a study of T cell repertoires in cytomegalovirus infection. Using its own MiXCR run on the reads, TCRdb lists one record per CDR3 protein. The sample carries 97,000 or so distinct CDR3 sequences, approximately 15% recorded once. Sequenced: PBMCs. The receptors here all came from a human donor in good health (CMV status not recorded). Some clones in this sample may be carry-over from other donors' samples.

The V gene is TRBV6-5, the J gene TRBJ2-5, with TRBD1 matching 8 bases. The ends lost 5 bases at V and 5 bases at J; junction bases unmatched: 1. In germline, CDR1 is MNHEY, CDR2 SVGAGI. The CDR3 spans 12 residues. In DNA form, the CDR3 reads TGTGCCAGCAGTCGGGACAGGGAGACCCAGTACTTC. Translating it yields CASSRDRETQYF.

A word on this clonotype: One end of the junction fails to match germline, which may point to a read error. CDR3 protein: CSARDQQEGGTDAFF. CDR3 DNA: TGCAGTGCTAGAGATCAGCAAGAGGGGGGTACTGATGCTTTCTTT. V gene TRBV20-1 combines with J gene TRBJ1-1, with D possibly TRBD1 on 6 matching bases. The CDR3 is 15 residues long. Germline V gene lookup returns CDR1 DFQATT and CDR2 SNEGSKA (reference sequence).

This clonotype has just a few counts. The chain has TRBV14 and TRBJ2-3, with 8 bases matching TRBD2. Trimming took 5 bases from V and 2 from J; bases not matched to a gene: 9. The germline CDR1 and CDR2 sequences are SGHDN and FVKESK. The CDR3 has 16 residues. Written as DNA, the CDR3 is TGTGCCAGCAGCATACGAATAGCGGGGACCACAGATACGCAGTATTTT. Translating it yields CASSIRIAGTTDTQYF.

This clonotype has at least ten counts. The V call is TRBV20-1, the J call TRBJ1-1, with 7 bases identical to TRBD1. There are 13 residues in the CDR3. Germline V gives CDR1 DFQATT, CDR2 SNEGSKA (reference sequence). V shed 6 bases, J shed 6 bases, and the junction held 10 bases outside the gene matches. The DNA for the CDR3 is TGCAGTGCCCCCGACAGGGAAAAGGCTGAAGCTTTCTTT. Amino acids: CSAPDREKAEAFF.

This clonotype was observed a handful of times. The chain recombines TRBV29-1 with TRBJ2-1; 7 nucleotides agree with TRBD2. From germline, CDR1 is SQVTM and CDR2 ANQGSEA. Trimming took 3 bases from V and 8 from J; bases not matched to a gene: 13. The CDR3 loop spans 15 amino acids. The CDR3 DNA reads TGCAGCGTTGAGGGGTGGACTAGGGGCCGCGATGAGCAGTTCTTC. It specifies CSVEGWTRGRDEQFF.

This chain links TRBV3-1 with TRBJ1-2; D might be TRBD1 (6 bases). The V end lost 3 bases, the J end lost 8 bases, and 19 bases lay between the germline ends. This CDR3 comprises 15 residues. Per germline, CDR1 LGHDT and CDR2 YNNKEL (reference sequence). CDR3 in DNA: TGTGCCAGCAGCCAGAATTCAGGGGTGTTAAGAGGCTACACCTTC. Its protein is CASSQNSGVLRGYTF.

This clonotype was counted many times. The chain links TRBV7-2 to TRBJ1-5, with D hard to call. The V and J ends lost 1 base and 2 bases respectively, with 6 bases between them. Germline-derived CDR1 and CDR2 are SGHTA and FQGNSA. The CDR3 has 14 residues. CDR3 amino acids: CASSLVQGNQPQHF. The CDR3 nucleotides read TGTGCCAGCAGCTTAGTGCAAGGCAATCAGCCCCAGCATTTT. The full variable domain, with the rest looked up from reference TRBV7-2 and TRBJ1-5, is GAGVSQSPSNKVTEKGKDVELRCDPISGHTALYWYRQSLGQGLEFLIYFQGNSAPDKSGLPSDRFSAERTGGSVSTLTIQRTQQEDSAVYLCASSLVQGNQPQHFGDGTRLSIL.

This clonotype was picked up many times. The genes are TRBV7-9 and TRBJ2-3; D is ambiguous. V was clipped by 1 base and J by 2 bases, with 7 bases between them. Germline lookup yields CDR1 SEHNR and CDR2 FQNEAQ (reference sequence). CDR3 length: 14 residues. This CDR3 reads CASSLVGVTDTQYF. The CDR3 DNA reads TGTGCCAGCAGCTTAGTTGGGGTCACAGATACGCAGTATTTT.

This clonotype was observed a few times. The chain joins TRBV7-9 to TRBJ2-2; tentatively, D is TRBD1 (5 bases). V dropped 5 bases and J dropped 2 bases, with 18 bases sitting between them. In germline, CDR1 is SEHNR, CDR2 FQNEAQ (reference sequence). CDR3 length: 17 residues. DNA of the CDR3: TGTGCCAGCAGCCTAAAAAATACAGGACCTAACACCGGGGAGCTGTTTTTT. Amino acids: CASSLKNTGPNTGELFF.

V usage is TRBV7-6 and J usage is TRBJ2-5, with 8 bases that match TRBD1. Germline trimming cut 6 bases from V and 5 bases from J; bases unmatched to any gene: 8. This CDR3 has 14 amino acids. Germline V gives CDR1 SGHVS, CDR2 FNYEAQ. The CDR3 loop is CASSRTGKGETQYF. The CDR3 DNA follows: TGTGCCAGCAGTCGGACAGGGAAGGGGGAGACCCAGTACTTC.

This clonotype showed up just a few times. The V call is TRBV20-1, the J call TRBJ1-4; D ambiguous. V was pared by 3 bases and J by 3 bases, with 8 bases between. CDR3 length: 13 amino acids. Germline-derived CDR1 and CDR2 are DFQATT and SNEGSKA (reference sequence). This CDR3 reads CSASVGSNEKLFF. The DNA of the CDR3 is TGCAGTGCTAGTGTGGGATCTAATGAAAAACTGTTTTTT.

This clonotype was recorded many times. The chain uses TRBV7-4 and TRBJ2-1, with 7 bases matching TRBD2. This CDR3 has 14 residues. The germline CDR1 and CDR2 sequences are SGHVT and SQSDAQ. Trimming removed 2 bases from V and 12 bases from J; junction bases left unmatched: 10. The CDR3 region is CASSLRSGREWQFF. The CDR3 nucleotides are TGTGCCAGCAGCTTAAGGTCGGGGAGGGAGTGGCAGTTCTTC.

The gene calls are TRBV24-1 and TRBJ1-2; TRBD1 might be the D (5 bases). Germline V gene data show CDR1 as KGHDR and CDR2 as SFDVKD. The CDR3 runs 13 residues. Trimming shortened V by 5 bases and J by 8 bases, and 14 bases separated the two germline ends. CDR3 amino acids: CATSGQGFRGYTF. As DNA, the CDR3 is TGTGCCACCAGTGGCCAGGGATTTCGAGGCTACACCTTC.